The 27 T cell receptor beta chains presented below share a single source sample, sequenced in a study of cytomegalovirus exposure and HLA in healthy donors (dated by TCRdb to 2015 to 2018). The library relied on the immunoSEQ multiplex PCR assay. The multiplex PCR relied on a mix of 60 forward primers for TCR Vbeta segments and 13 reverse primers for TCR Jbeta segments. The table was pulled from immuneACCESS by TCRdb, which kept in-frame rearrangements only. Such tables lose some clones; where checked, under half of the loss comes from unresolved V genes, and the rest has no known cause. The table for this sample lists 150,000 or so clones; about 80% of them were counted only once. The top ten hold over 13% of the sample. The sample comprised PBMCs. The source is a woman aged 40-49 years in good health and CMV-seronegative.

V and J are TRBV27 and TRBJ2-7, with D maybe TRBD1 (6 bases). The CDR3 consists of 17 residues. The V gene lost 3 bases and the J gene lost 4 bases, with 22 bases spanning the gap. Looked up from germline, CDR1 is MNHEY and CDR2 is SMNVEV (reference sequence). The CDR3 sequence is CASSFSSIGGLRYEQYF. CDR3 nucleotides: TGTGCCAGCAGTTTTTCGTCGATTGGGGGCTTAAGGTACGAGCAGTACTTC.

The gene calls are TRBV28 and TRBJ2-1, with a possible D match to TRBD2 (5 bases). The germline V and J ends were trimmed by 5 bases and 15 bases, with 26 bases remaining between them. CDR3 length equals 15 residues. Germline V gives CDR1 MDHEN, CDR2 SYDVKM. The CDR3, as DNA: TGTGCCAGCAGTCAAACCTCCCTGGGTTCACTAGTTGGGTTCTTC. Protein product: CASSQTSLGSLVGFF.

A single count supports this clone. The rearrangement links TRBV2 to TRBJ1-4, with D unclear. V lost 2 bases and J lost 4, with 17 bases in between. Germline V CDR1 and CDR2: SNHLY, FYNNEI. The CDR3 loop spans 17 amino acids. CDR3 loop: CASSETWQVGSNEKLFF. DNA of the CDR3: TGTGCCAGCAGTGAAACGTGGCAGGTTGGGAGTAATGAAAAACTGTTTTTT.

The J gene is TRBJ1-2, the V gene TRBV19, with D unresolved. The CDR3 length is 13 residues. Germline V CDR1 and CDR2: LNHDA, SQIVND (reference sequence). The V end was cut by 2 bases, the J end by 6 bases, with 10 bases between. In nucleotides, the CDR3 is TGTGCCAGTAGTATACGTGTCGGGAATGGCTACACCTTC. This gives the protein CASSIRVGNGYTF.

This chain connects TRBV6-5 to TRBJ1-4; D is possibly TRBD1 (6 bases). V was clipped by 6 bases and J by 10 bases, with 18 bases between them. Germline V lookup: CDR1 MNHEY, CDR2 SVGAGI. This CDR3 is 14 amino acids long. This CDR3 reads CASSISAGEGKLFF. Written as DNA, the CDR3 is TGTGCCAGCAGCATCTCCGCAGGGGAGGGAAAACTGTTTTTT.

In DNA form, the CDR3 reads TGTGCCAGCAGTGTAGCGGGAGAGGGTGAGACCCAGTACTTC. Protein product: CASSVAGEGETQYF. The chain links TRBV27 to TRBJ2-5; 9 bases line up with TRBD2. Germline CDR1 is MNHEY and CDR2 is SMNVEV (reference sequence). This CDR3 is built from 14 residues. V shed 5 bases, J shed 5 bases, and the junction held 6 bases outside the gene matches.

The V call is TRBV27, the J call TRBJ2-7, with a possible D match to TRBD1 (6 bases). Germline loops: CDR1 MNHEY, CDR2 SMNVEV (reference sequence). CDR3 size: 14 residues. V dropped 6 bases and J dropped 6 bases, with 18 bases sitting between them. The CDR3 reads CASSLAYRAPEQYF. The CDR3 nucleotides read TGTGCCAGCAGCCTCGCGTACAGGGCGCCCGAGCAGTACTTC.

The rearrangement uses TRBV7-3 and TRBJ2-5; D is possibly TRBD2 (6 bases). Germline lookup yields CDR1 SGHTA and CDR2 FQGTGA. Trimming removed 6 bases at V and 1 base at J, with 9 bases between. The CDR3 consists of 13 residues. CDR3 nucleotide sequence: TGTGCCAGCAGTCGGGGGTTCCAAGAGACCCAGTACTTC. Its protein product is CASSRGFQETQYF.

This clone turned up a few times. J is TRBJ2-3 and V is TRBV4-3; D is undetermined. Germline CDR1 LGHNA, CDR2 YSLEER. Trimming pared 0 bases from V and 5 bases from J, leaving 15 bases between. This CDR3 has 16 amino acids. In nucleotides, the CDR3 is TGCGCCAGCAGCCAAGACCCCGGATCGGGTGTAGATACGCAGTATTTT. Its translation: CASSQDPGSGVDTQYF.

This chain's CDR3 is CAISGPGLEGYEQYF. CDR3 sequence (DNA): TGTGCCATCAGTGGACCGGGACTAGAGGGTTACGAGCAGTACTTC. The chain links TRBV10-3 to TRBJ2-7; 8 bases are a match to TRBD2. V trimming: 4 bases; J trimming: 4 bases; junction bases outside the gene matches: 9. From germline, CDR1 is ENHRY and CDR2 SYGVKD. The CDR3 is made up of 15 amino acids.

DNA for the CDR3: TGTGCCAGCAGCTTACTTTATATAGAGGGTGGCTACACCTTC. Its protein product is CASSLLYIEGGYTF. The rearrangement links TRBV7-9 to TRBJ1-2; D gene uncertain. V dropped 2 bases and J dropped 7 bases, with 14 bases sitting between them. Germline lookup yields CDR1 SEHNR and CDR2 FQNEAQ (reference sequence). CDR3 length equals 14 residues.

This chain connects TRBV10-1 to TRBJ2-2; D possibly corresponds to TRBD2 (7 bases). The germline V gene encodes CDR1 WNHNN and CDR2 SYGVQD (reference sequence). Trimming stripped 10 bases from V and 2 bases from J, with 17 bases between. The CDR3 loop spans 15 amino acids. In DNA, the CDR3 is TGCGCCAATTCGGTCGGGGGGCGCAACACCGGGGAGCTGTTTTTT. Translation: CANSVGGRNTGELFF.

The chain combines TRBV28 with TRBJ1-2; possible D gene TRBD1, 5 bases. Trimming cost V 3 bases and J 2 bases, with 13 bases left between them. CDR1 and CDR2 (germline): MDHEN, SYDVKM. CDR3 length: 15 residues. The CDR3 coding sequence is TGTGCCAGCAGTTTTCCCCCAGGGTCGAACTATGGCTACACCTTC. Amino acid sequence: CASSFPPGSNYGYTF.

The rearrangement joins TRBV5-1 to TRBJ2-7; maybe TRBD1 (6 bases). Germline CDR1 reads SGHRS; CDR2 reads YFSETQ. Trimming took 3 bases from V and 2 from J, leaving 21 bases between them. The CDR3 extends over 17 amino acids. CDR3 bases: TGCGCCAGCAGCTCAACCGTAAACAGGGTTCCCCCCTACGAGCAGTACTTC. It codes for CASSSTVNRVPPYEQYF.

The chain joins TRBV27 to TRBJ2-7; the D gene is possibly TRBD2 (6 bases). Trimming shortened V by 9 bases and J by 2 bases, and 17 bases separated the two germline ends. CDR1 MNHEY and CDR2 SMNVEV come from the germline V gene (reference sequence). CDR3 length: 14 residues. Here the CDR3 reads CASSPRGEAYEQYF. As DNA, the CDR3 is TGTGCCAGTTCCCCGAGAGGGGAGGCCTACGAGCAGTACTTC.

The V call is TRBV6-1, the J call TRBJ1-2; TRBD1 might be the D (6 bases). The CDR3 is 14 amino acids. V lost 6 bases, J lost 3 bases, and 14 bases lay in between. Germline lookup yields CDR1 MNHNS and CDR2 SASEGT. The CDR3: CASSPTGLDYGYTF. DNA of the CDR3: TGTGCCAGCAGCCCCACAGGGTTGGACTATGGCTACACCTTC.

This sequence joins TRBV19 and TRBJ1-1, with 11 positions matching TRBD1. Trimming at V came to 10 bases and at J to 0 bases, leaving 4 bases not matched to a gene. Germline CDR1 and CDR2: LNHDA and SQIVND (reference sequence). The CDR3 extends over 14 amino acids. The CDR3 region is CATRTGGLNTEAFF. The DNA of the CDR3 is TGTGCCACCCGGACAGGGGGCCTGAACACTGAAGCTTTCTTT. Filled out from reference TRBV19 and TRBJ1-1, the complete variable domain reads DGGITQSPKYLFRKEGQNVTLSCEQNLNHDAMYWYRQDPGQGLRLIYYSQIVNDFQKGDIAEGYSVSREKKESFPLTVTSAQKNPTAFYLCATRTGGLNTEAFFGQGTRLTVV.

The genes are TRBV6-5 and TRBJ1-4, with D maybe TRBD1 (5 bases). V shed 4 bases and J shed 4 bases, with 13 bases lying between them. CDR1 is MNHEY and CDR2 is SVGAGI in the germline V gene. The CDR3 has 15 amino acids. In DNA, the CDR3 is TGTGCCAGCAGTTGGAGACAGAGTCTTAATGAAAAACTGTTTTTT. Protein product: CASSWRQSLNEKLFF.

The V and J genes are TRBV7-9 and TRBJ2-3; TRBD2 agrees at 7 bases. The germline V gene has CDR1 SEHNR and CDR2 FQNEAQ (reference sequence). The CDR3 is 15 amino acids. The trim removed 4 bases at V and 0 bases at J, leaving 4 bases unmatched. CDR3 residues: CASSSGGWSTDTQYF. CDR3 sequence (DNA): TGTGCCAGCAGCTCCGGGGGGTGGAGCACAGATACGCAGTATTTT.

The V call is TRBV10-3, the J call TRBJ1-1, with 9 bases that match TRBD1. There are 14 residues in the CDR3. Losses at the gene ends were 10 bases for V and 6 bases for J; bases not matched to a gene: 12. The germline CDR1 and CDR2 sequences are ENHRY and SYGVKD. The CDR3 DNA sequence: TGTGCCACCGACAGGGGGAAGTCCTTCTCTGAAGCTTTCTTT. Its translation is CATDRGKSFSEAFF.

The chain combines TRBV2 with TRBJ2-5; D unclear. The CDR3 covers 14 residues. V lost 4 bases and J lost 2, with 11 bases in between. Germline CDR1 and CDR2: SNHLY and FYNNEI. Written as DNA, the CDR3 is TGTGCCAGCAGTGTGGATAGAGGACAAGAGACCCAGTACTTC. It encodes CASSVDRGQETQYF.

V usage is TRBV29-1 and J usage is TRBJ2-1, with 8 positions matching TRBD2. The CDR3 loop spans 15 amino acids. V shed 4 bases, J shed 4 bases, and the junction held 9 bases outside the gene matches. Germline loops: CDR1 SQVTM, CDR2 ANQGSEA. CDR3 sequence (DNA): TGCAGCGTTGGGGGGCCGGGAGGGGTTTACAATGAGCAGTTCTTC. Its translation: CSVGGPGGVYNEQFF.

The rearrangement links TRBV11-1 to TRBJ2-7; TRBD1 matches 9 bases. The CDR3 is 15 amino acids. The junction had 9 bases not matched to a gene; V was cut back by 6 bases and J by 3 bases. Germline-derived CDR1 and CDR2 are SGHAT and FQDESV (reference sequence). The DNA of the CDR3 is TGTGCCAGCAGTCCACAGGGGGCAGGTCTCTACGAGCAGTACTTC. Translated, it gives CASSPQGAGLYEQYF.

This chain joins TRBV7-3 and TRBJ1-1; the match to TRBD1 covers 8 bases. Per germline, CDR1 SGHTA and CDR2 FQGTGA. Trimming at V came to 5 bases and at J to 2 bases, leaving 7 bases not matched to a gene. The CDR3 has 15 amino acids. The chain's CDR3 is CASSLMGQDNTEAFF. In nucleotides, the CDR3 is TGTGCCAGCAGCCTAATGGGACAGGATAACACTGAAGCTTTCTTT.

This clone was seen a few times. The rearrangement joins TRBV5-1 to TRBJ1-5; no clear D gene. The CDR3 is made up of 14 amino acids. With 0 bases removed from V and 7 bases from J, the gap between germline ends came to 11 bases. The V gene's germline CDR1 is SGHRS and CDR2 YFSETQ. CDR3 amino acids: CASSLGGVGQPQHF. CDR3 DNA sequence: TGCGCCAGCAGCTTGGGCGGGGTTGGGCAGCCCCAGCATTTT.

The V call is TRBV6-6, the J call TRBJ1-1; no firm D call. Between the trimmed V and J ends, which lost 3 bases and 7 bases, there was a span of 12 bases. Germline V gene lookup returns CDR1 MNHNY and CDR2 SVGAGI (reference sequence). The CDR3 spans 13 residues. The chain's CDR3 is CASSYNRRDEAFF. The CDR3 nucleotides read TGTGCCAGCAGTTATAACAGAAGAGATGAAGCTTTCTTT.

Only one count was recorded for this clone. The V call is TRBV2, the J call TRBJ2-5, with a possible D match to TRBD1 (6 bases). From germline, CDR1 is SNHLY and CDR2 FYNNEI. The CDR3 loop spans 16 amino acids. Trimming removed 1 base from V and 2 bases from J, with 14 bases in between. CDR3 region: CASSEGVGTRQETQYF. The CDR3 region has the DNA TGTGCCAGCAGTGAAGGTGTCGGGACAAGACAAGAGACCCAGTACTTC.